This TCR beta chain comes out of a study of identical twins. This clonotype was counted a single time. The junction differs from germline at one of its ends, possibly a read error. A single record per CDR3 protein comes from TCRdb applying MiXCR to the 5' RACE reads. Among fewer than 250,000 distinct CDR3 sequences listed, more than 6.5% were seen once. This CDR3 has 13 amino acids. CDR1 is LGHDT and CDR2 is YNNKEL in the germline V gene (reference sequence). Another study also made use of these data, one on yellow fever vaccine responses in identical twins.

The V gene is TRBV3-1, the J gene TRBJ2-1; no reliable D call. The receptor was derived from a woman younger than 35 in good health. Source material: memory (CD45RO+) T cells sorted from blood. The CDR3 region is CASSQTRYNVQFF. In nucleotides, the CDR3 is TGTGCCAGCAGCCAGACTCGCTACAATGTGCAGTTCTTC.